This TCR beta chain was observed in a study of blood T cell repertoires in COVID-19. Study-level background: Spain, Italy and the United States supplied samples that represented acute and convalescent COVID-19. Nucleic acid was either cDNA or gDNA, and it came from T cells, B-cell-depleted T cells, or PBMCs.

Germline CDR1 is SQVTM and CDR2 is ANQGSEA. Trimming took off 5 bases at V and 3 bases at J, with 11 bases between the two ends. The CDR3 has 13 residues. Per the study methods: Estimated nucleated cell counts came from reference gene primer amplification. TCRdb's table, derived via immunoSEQ multiplex PCR, lists solely in-frame clones and lacks some. V, J and clone size derive from that table, while D and trimming were established from the DNA sequence. The sample lists over 65,000 clones, around 87% occurring once. This clone was recorded only once. The J gene is TRBJ1-3, the V gene TRBV29-1; D is undetermined. The sequenced material came from peripheral blood. This clonotype was obtained from a human donor in a cohort sampled during active COVID-19. CDR3 DNA sequence: TGCAGCGTTTTTATGGCCGTTGGAAACACCATATATTTT. Protein: CSVFMAVGNTIYF.